What follows is one TCR beta chain and its context. The antigen remains unidentified. The source of the sample is a study of CD8+ T cells in alopecia areata. Study as a whole: Treated patients were dosed with oral tofacitinib, taking 5 to 10 mg twice daily.

The germline V and J ends were trimmed by 2 bases and 0 bases, with 10 bases remaining between them. Germline V gene sequence: CDR1 KGHSH, CDR2 LQKENI. This CDR3 is built from 15 residues. Whole-study findings and limits: Scalp sample data also include resident alphabeta T cells from normal skin. Expanded CD8+ clones among the top 100, and scalp clonality, were significantly decreased by tofacitinib.

Investigators isolated RNA and reverse transcribed it into cDNA to act as the sequencing template. Clones were read by immunoSEQ multiplex PCR, and TCRdb kept only the in-frame ones, dropping some. The profile shows some 160,000 clones, just over 65% of them singletons. Treatment described: oral pan-JAK inhibitor, 5-10 mg twice daily. In alopecia areata patients, both lesional scalp punch biopsies and peripheral blood were collected. This sample comprised CD4+ T cells sorted from blood, obtained at week 4, from a patient treated with tofacitinib. The J gene is TRBJ1-2, the V gene TRBV18; D remains ambiguous. The sequence came from a human donor with alopecia areata. Here the CDR3 reads CASSPIVDSNYGYTF. CDR3 coding DNA: TGTGCCAGCTCACCAATTGTGGATTCTAACTATGGCTACACCTTC.